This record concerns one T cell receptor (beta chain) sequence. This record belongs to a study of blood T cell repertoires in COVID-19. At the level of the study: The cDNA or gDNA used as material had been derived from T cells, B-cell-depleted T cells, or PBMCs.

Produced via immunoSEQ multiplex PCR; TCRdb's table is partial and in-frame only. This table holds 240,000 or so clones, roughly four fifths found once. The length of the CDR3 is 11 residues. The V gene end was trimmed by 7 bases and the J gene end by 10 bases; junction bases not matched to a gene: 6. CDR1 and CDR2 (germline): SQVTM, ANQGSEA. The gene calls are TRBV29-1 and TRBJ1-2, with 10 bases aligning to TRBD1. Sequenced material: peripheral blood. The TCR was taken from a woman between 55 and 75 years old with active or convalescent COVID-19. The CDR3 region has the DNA TGCAGCGCCTCGGGGACAGGGGCCTACACCTTC. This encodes CSASGTGAYTF.